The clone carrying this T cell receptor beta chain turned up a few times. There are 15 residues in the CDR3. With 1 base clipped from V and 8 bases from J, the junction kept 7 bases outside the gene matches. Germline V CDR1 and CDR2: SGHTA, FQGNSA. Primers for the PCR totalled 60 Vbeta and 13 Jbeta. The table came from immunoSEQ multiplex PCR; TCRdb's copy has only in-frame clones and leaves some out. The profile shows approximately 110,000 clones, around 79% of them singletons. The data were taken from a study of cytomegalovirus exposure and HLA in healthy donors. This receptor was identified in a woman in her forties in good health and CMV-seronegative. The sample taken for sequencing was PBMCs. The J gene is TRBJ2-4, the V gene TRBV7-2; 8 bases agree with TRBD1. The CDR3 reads CASSLEWQGADIQYF. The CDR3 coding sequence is TGTGCCAGCAGCTTAGAATGGCAGGGGGCGGACATTCAGTACTTC.